These 20 T cell receptor beta chains originate from one sample sequenced in a study of vaccination effects on CD4 cells after COVID-19. TCRdb's copy holds only in-frame clones and misses some; the assay was immunoSEQ multiplex PCR. This sample yields roughly 17,000 clones, of which over 60% are seen a single time; about 20% belongs to the top ten. Sequencing was preceded by expansion of antigen-specific CD4+ T cells with viral peptide pools in the ViraFEST assay. CD4+ T cells were isolated after around 10 days of culture. This individual tested PCR-positive for SARS-CoV-2 infection between March and December 2020. Each participant was given two doses of one vaccine (BNT162b2 or mRNA-1273). The antigens of these receptors remain unknown. The sample here was CD4+ T cells from PBMCs cultured with SARS-CoV-2 spike peptides, taken after COVID-19 vaccination. The receptors shown here come from a human donor who had a prior SARS-CoV-2 infection.

J is TRBJ2-7 and V is TRBV7-9, with 7 bases lining up with TRBD1. Germline values: CDR1 SEHNR, CDR2 FQNEAQ (reference sequence). CDR3 length: 16 residues. With V trimmed by 2 bases and J by 2 bases, 9 bases remained unmatched. CDR3 sequence (DNA): TGTGCCAGCAGCTTATTTGGCAGGACAGGACCCTACGAGCAGTACTTC. It translates to CASSLFGRTGPYEQYF.

This clone was detected only once. This sequence joins TRBV10-2 and TRBJ2-1, with 15 bases identical to TRBD2. This CDR3 contains 16 residues. Germline V gene sequence: CDR1 WSHSY, CDR2 SAAADI. With 6 bases clipped from V and 1 base from J, the junction kept 1 base outside the gene matches. For the CDR3, the DNA is TGCGCCAGCAGAGGACTAGCGGGAGGGTCCTACAATGAGCAGTTCTTC. Protein sequence: CASRGLAGGSYNEQFF.

This clone was counted only a few times. V is TRBV5-1 and J is TRBJ2-5, with 7 bases identical to TRBD1. Per the germline V gene, CDR1 is SGHRS and CDR2 is YFSETQ. With 4 bases clipped from V and 3 bases from J, the junction kept 3 bases outside the gene matches. CDR3 size: 13 residues. The CDR3 is CASSGQVEETQYF. The CDR3 DNA reads TGCGCCAGCAGCGGACAGGTAGAAGAGACCCAGTACTTC.

The table lists this clone with a few counts. The chain joins TRBV3-1 (or the pseudogene TRBV3-2) to TRBJ2-2; no definite D call. The V end was cut by 1 base, the J end by 3 bases, with 9 bases between. The CDR3 length is 15 residues. Germline CDR1 reads LGHDT; CDR2 reads YNNKEL (reference sequence). CDR3 in DNA: TGTGCCAGCAGCCAAGTCGGAACGTACACCGGGGAGCTGTTTTTT. Protein product: CASSQVGTYTGELFF.

The chain recombines TRBV4-2 with TRBJ2-7; D gene ambiguous. The CDR3 sequence is 14 residues long. Trimming took off 0 bases at V and 1 base at J, with 7 bases between the two ends. Germline V gives CDR1 LGHNA, CDR2 YNFKEQ. Here the CDR3 reads CASSQETQSYEQYF. As DNA, the CDR3 is TGTGCCAGCAGCCAAGAGACCCAATCCTACGAGCAGTACTTC.

This chain links TRBV5-1 with TRBJ2-3, with D possibly TRBD2 on 6 matching bases. CDR1 is SGHRS and CDR2 is YFSETQ in the germline V gene. Trimming cost V 3 bases and J 4 bases, with 12 bases left between them. The CDR3 spans 14 residues. The CDR3 is CASSYGGGADTQYF. In nucleotides, the CDR3 is TGCGCCAGCAGCTACGGGGGTGGAGCAGATACGCAGTATTTT.

The table lists this clone with a few counts. V is TRBV6-5 and J is TRBJ2-2; the D is unclear. Trimming took 6 bases from V and 0 from J, leaving 5 bases between them. CDR3 size: 13 residues. Looked up from germline, CDR1 is MNHEY and CDR2 is SVGAGI. CDR3 protein: CASRTSNTGELFF. The CDR3 DNA is TGTGCCAGCAGGACTTCGAACACCGGGGAGCTGTTTTTT.

The chain joins TRBV18 to TRBJ2-7, with 7 bases identical to TRBD1. The CDR3 has 15 residues. After removal of 6 bases from V and 0 bases from J, the junction contained 8 bases not matched to a gene. CDR1 and CDR2 from the germline V gene are KGHSH and LQKENI. CDR3 DNA: TGTGCCAGCTCGTCCGGGACAGTCAACTCCTACGAGCAGTACTTC. Translated: CASSSGTVNSYEQYF.

J is TRBJ2-3 and V is TRBV3-1 (or the pseudogene TRBV3-2); TRBD2 matches at 7 bases. V was pared by 3 bases and J by 0 bases, with 6 bases of the junction left unmatched. Germline V gene lookup returns CDR1 LGHDT and CDR2 YNNKEL (reference sequence). This CDR3 has 16 residues. CDR3 sequence (DNA): TGTGCCAGCAGCCAGAGAACAGCGGGGAGCACAGATACGCAGTATTTT. This encodes CASSQRTAGSTDTQYF.

V usage is TRBV6-5 and J usage is TRBJ1-2; 7 nucleotides match TRBD1. V lost 6 bases and J lost 3; bases outside the gene matches: 4. The germline gives CDR1 MNHEY, CDR2 SVGAGI. The CDR3 loop spans 13 amino acids. The CDR3 region has the DNA TGTGCCAGCAGGACCGGGACAGACTATGGCTACACCTTC. This codes for CASRTGTDYGYTF.

The V and J genes are TRBV5-1 and TRBJ2-7; D tentatively reads TRBD1 or TRBD2 (6 bases each). V lost 1 base to trimming and J lost 2 bases, with 19 bases between them. CDR1 is SGHRS and CDR2 is YFSETQ in the germline V gene. This CDR3 has 17 residues. The CDR3 nucleotides read TGCGCCAGCAGCTTGACCCCCACGGGGGCAGGGGCCTACGAGCAGTACTTC. Residues: CASSLTPTGAGAYEQYF. Combining the CDR3 with reference TRBV5-1 and TRBJ2-7 gives the whole variable domain KAGVTQTPRYLIKTRGQQVTLSCSPISGHRSVSWYQQTPGQGLQFLFEYFSETQRNKGNFPGRFSGRQFSNSRSEMNVSTLELGDSALYLCASSLTPTGAGAYEQYFGPGTRLTVT.

The chain has TRBV4-1 and TRBJ2-3; 7 bases map to TRBD2. V dropped 7 bases and J dropped 9; count of bases not matched to a gene: 10. The CDR3 runs 13 residues. The germline gives CDR1 MGHRA, CDR2 YSYEKL. The CDR3 here is CASTRTSVGTQYF. CDR3 nucleotides: TGCGCCAGCACCCGAACTAGCGTAGGGACGCAGTATTTT.

This chain's CDR3 is CASSRLDTGELFF. CDR3 in DNA: TGTGCCAGCAGCCGACTAGACACCGGGGAGCTGTTTTTT. V usage is TRBV3-1 (or the pseudogene TRBV3-2) and J usage is TRBJ2-2, with a possible D match to TRBD2 (6 bases). V was pared by 4 bases and J by 3 bases, with 6 bases between. The CDR3 spans 13 residues. Per germline, CDR1 LGHDT and CDR2 YNNKEL (reference sequence).

The chain uses TRBV7-8 and TRBJ1-3; D gene uncertain. From germline, CDR1 is SGHVS and CDR2 FQNEAQ. Trimming removed 4 bases from V and 0 bases from J, with 10 bases in between. The CDR3 covers 15 residues. For the CDR3, the DNA is TGTGCCAGCAGCTCCGTGGCCGACTCTGGAAACACCATATATTTT. Amino acid sequence: CASSSVADSGNTIYF.

The V call is TRBV19, the J call TRBJ2-7, with 12 bases aligning to TRBD2. J gave up 6 bases and V 5 bases, and 8 bases lay outside the gene matches. Germline assignment: CDR1 LNHDA and CDR2 SQIVND (reference sequence). This CDR3 spans 15 amino acids. CDR3 region: CASSPLAGGPGEQYF. The CDR3 bases are TGTGCCAGTAGTCCCCTAGCGGGAGGGCCGGGCGAGCAGTACTTC.

The table lists this clone with a count of one. V is TRBV7-2 and J is TRBJ2-4; perhaps TRBD2 as D (5 bases). Germline CDR1 reads SGHTA; CDR2 reads FQGNSA. The CDR3 covers 18 residues. Between the trimmed V and J ends, which lost 1 base and 1 base, there was a span of 17 bases. The CDR3 loop reads CASSLDWRVPSAKNIQYF. The CDR3 DNA reads TGTGCCAGCAGCTTAGATTGGCGGGTCCCCTCGGCCAAAAACATTCAGTACTTC.

The chain combines TRBV5-4 with TRBJ1-2, with 8 bases aligning to TRBD1. Germline V gene data show CDR1 as SGHNT and CDR2 as YYREEE (reference sequence). Germline trimming cut 4 bases from V and 5 bases from J; bases unmatched to any gene: 10. The CDR3 sequence is 15 residues long. The CDR3 here is CASSPGQGSGYGYTF. CDR3 bases: TGTGCCAGCAGCCCCGGACAGGGCAGCGGATATGGCTACACCTTC.

The chain has TRBV5-4 and TRBJ2-3, with TRBD1 matching 12 bases. Germline V gives CDR1 SGHNT, CDR2 YYREEE (reference sequence). The J segment lost 4 bases and the V segment lost 4 bases, leaving 7 bases of the junction unmatched. The CDR3 runs 16 residues. The CDR3 DNA reads as TGTGCCAGCAGCCCCTGGGGACAGGGGGCTCCAGATACGCAGTATTTT. As protein: CASSPWGQGAPDTQYF.

This chain uses TRBV18 with TRBJ1-2; TRBD1 matches 7 bases. Trimming removed 6 bases from V and 6 bases from J; junction bases left unmatched: 10. The germline V gene encodes CDR1 KGHSH and CDR2 LQKENI. The CDR3 length is 14 residues. DNA of the CDR3: TGTGCCAGCTCCCCGGACAGGAGTACCCATGGCTACACCTTC. Translation gives CASSPDRSTHGYTF.

V gene TRBV6-5 combines with J gene TRBJ2-7, with no clear D. The ends were cut back, 0 bases at V and 5 bases at J, with 17 bases in the middle. Germline assignment: CDR1 MNHEY and CDR2 SVGAGI. The CDR3 totals 16 residues. The CDR3 DNA reads as TGTGCCAGCAGTTACTCGGGCAGCCCCCCGGGCGACGAGCAGTACTTC. Protein product: CASSYSGSPPGDEQYF.